The rows below give T cell receptor beta chains drawn from one sample of a study of beta chain features in type 1 diabetes. Assay used: immunoSEQ multiplex PCR; TCRdb lists only in-frame clones, some missing. The data contain nearly 350,000 clones, 7% to 10% of them singletons. The material sequenced was central memory CD4+ T cells from blood. Receptor source: a man in his thirties or forties with type 1 diabetes. CDR3s include the opening cysteine and the closing phenylalanine or tryptophan. The order of the fields is clone size, CDR3 length, V gene, D gene, J gene, CDR3 protein, CDR3 DNA. A D gene is named only where the DNA matches it firmly. Not all rows give a size; the values are once, few, many and, for expanded clones, a class.

>NA|13|TRBV2|TRBD1|TRBJ1-2
CASSWDSPYGYTF
TGTGCCAGCAGCTGGGACAGTCCTTATGGCTACACCTTC
>NA|18|TRBV15|TRBD1|TRBJ2-3
CATSSDTGTGDWSDTQYF
TGTGCCACCAGCAGCGACACCGGGACAGGGGATTGGTCAGATACGCAGTATTTT
>few|15|TRBV6-1|TRBD1|TRBJ2-7
CASSSRAGQGYEQYF
TGTGCCAGCAGTTCCAGAGCCGGACAGGGCTACGAGCAGTACTTC
>NA|16|TRBV19|TRBD1|TRBJ1-5
CASSPGDRGGNQPQHF
TGTGCCAGTAGTCCCGGGGACAGGGGGGGCAATCAGCCCCAGCATTTT
>few|14|TRBV4-3|NA|TRBJ2-1
CASSQGQGANEQFF
TGCGCCAGCAGCCAGGGCCAAGGGGCAAATGAGCAGTTCTTC
>many|14|TRBV29-1|TRBD1|TRBJ2-3
CSDPGTGGINTQYF
TGCAGCGACCCCGGGACAGGGGGCATAAATACGCAGTATTTT
>NA|14|TRBV2|TRBD1|TRBJ1-5
CASTGQGDNQPQHF
TGTGCCAGCACGGGGCAGGGGGATAATCAGCCCCAGCATTTT
>few|17|TRBV28|TRBD2|TRBJ2-3
CASSLGLTSGGGDTQYF
TGTGCCAGCAGTTTAGGTCTGACTAGCGGGGGGGGTGATACGCAGTATTTT
>NA|15|TRBV2|TRBD1|TRBJ2-7
CASSDLGQSSYEQYF
TGTGCCAGCAGTGATCTGGGACAGTCCTCCTACGAGCAGTACTTC
>NA|15|TRBV5-1|TRBD2|TRBJ2-5
CASSRYSGDGETQYF
TGCGCCAGCAGCAGGTATAGCGGGGACGGAGAGACCCAGTACTTC
>NA|16|TRBV30|TRBD2|TRBJ2-5
CAWSTPGLAGRETQYF
TGTGCCTGGAGTACTCCGGGACTAGCAGGGCGAGAGACCCAGTACTTC
>few|14|TRBV29-1|NA|TRBJ2-7
CSVDRAGASYEQYF
TGCAGCGTTGACCGGGCAGGAGCATCCTACGAGCAGTACTTC
>few|15|TRBV7-6|TRBD2|TRBJ2-2
CASSPGLAQGGELFF
TGTGCCAGCAGCCCAGGACTAGCTCAAGGCGGGGAGCTGTTTTTT
>NA|15|TRBV5-1|TRBD2|TRBJ2-5
CASSFRGLAEETQYF
TGCGCCAGCAGCTTCAGAGGACTAGCGGAAGAGACCCAGTACTTC
>few|15|TRBV14|NA|TRBJ2-7
CASSQLDPRIYEQYF
TGTGCCAGCAGCCAATTAGACCCCCGCATCTACGAGCAGTACTTC
>few|14|TRBV30|TRBD2|TRBJ2-3
CAWSRGRSADTQYF
TGTGCCTGGAGTCGCGGGAGATCCGCAGATACGCAGTATTTT
>NA|13|TRBV28|NA|TRBJ1-4
CASSLSRYEKLFF
TGTGCCAGCAGTTTATCCAGATATGAAAAACTGTTTTTT
>few|12|TRBV7-2|TRBD2|TRBJ2-1
CASSAQRGEQFF
TGTGCCAGCAGCGCGCAGCGGGGCGAGCAGTTCTTC
>NA|12|TRBV29-1|NA|TRBJ1-4
CSAGQYNEKLFF
TGCAGCGCCGGACAGTATAATGAAAAACTGTTTTTT
>few|15|TRBV5-1|NA|TRBJ2-2
CASSPNTVETGELFF
TGCGCCAGCAGCCCTAACACCGTCGAAACCGGGGAGCTGTTTTTT
>many|16|TRBV4-3|NA|TRBJ1-3
CASSQGSGLGGNTIYF
TGCGCCAGCAGCCAAGGCTCGGGACTAGGCGGAAACACCATATATTTT
>few|12|TRBV7-9|NA|TRBJ2-3
CASSSGVATQYF
TGTGCCAGCAGCTCAGGGGTCGCTACGCAGTATTTT
>few|13|TRBV5-6|TRBD1|TRBJ2-1
CASTTGQGDEQFF
TGTGCCAGCACGACGGGACAGGGGGATGAGCAGTTCTTC
>NA|15|TRBV5-4|TRBD1|TRBJ1-2
CASSFGTGLFYGYTF
TGTGCCAGCAGCTTTGGGACAGGGCTTTTCTATGGCTACACCTTC
>few|15|TRBV7-8|NA|TRBJ2-1
CASSLTPSSYNEQFF
TGTGCCAGCAGCTTAACCCCGAGCTCCTACAATGAGCAGTTCTTC
>NA|15|TRBV11-2|TRBD2|TRBJ2-3
CASSLVGTNTDTQYF
TGTGCCAGCAGCTTAGTCGGGACTAACACAGATACGCAGTATTTT
>few|15|TRBV4-3|NA|TRBJ2-7
CASSQAASASYEQYF
TGCGCCAGCAGCCAAGCGGCTAGCGCCTCCTACGAGCAGTACTTC
>few|14|TRBV5-1|TRBD1|TRBJ1-5
CASSRQGGNQPQHF
TGCGCCAGCAGCCGACAGGGCGGAAATCAGCCCCAGCATTTT
>few|14|TRBV7-2|NA|TRBJ1-5
CASSSTAGSQPQHF
TGTGCCAGCAGCTCAACGGCCGGGTCTCAGCCCCAGCATTTT
>NA|12|TRBV10-1|NA|TRBJ2-7
CASSESAYKQYF
TGCGCCAGCAGTGAGTCCGCGTACAAGCAGTACTTC
>NA|14|TRBV11-2|NA|TRBJ2-7
CASSLSRVVIEQYF
TGTGCCAGCAGCTTATCCAGGGTTGTCATCGAGCAGTACTTC
>NA|14|TRBV5-1|TRBD1|TRBJ2-7
CASSPGQGLYEQYF
TGCGCCAGCAGCCCTGGACAGGGTTTGTACGAGCAGTACTTC
>NA|10|TRBV19|NA|TRBJ2-5
CASMGETQYF
TGTGCCAGTATGGGGGAGACCCAGTACTTC
>few|12|TRBV2|NA|TRBJ2-7
CASRDDLWEQYF
TGTGCCAGCCGGGATGACCTTTGGGAGCAGTACTTC
>few|15|TRBV5-4|TRBD2|TRBJ2-5
CASSLSSGGQETQYF
TGTGCCAGCAGCTTGTCTAGCGGGGGACAAGAGACCCAGTACTTC
>few|11|TRBV5-6|NA|TRBJ2-5
CASSFGETQYF
TGTGCCAGCAGCTTTGGTGAGACCCAGTACTTC
>NA|15|TRBV5-1|TRBD2|TRBJ2-1
CASSFAGGRVREQFF
TGCGCCAGCAGCTTCGCGGGAGGAAGGGTACGTGAGCAGTTCTTC
>NA|12|TRBV2|TRBD1|TRBJ1-1
CASSTGGREAFF
TGTGCCAGCAGTACAGGGGGCAGGGAAGCTTTCTTT
>NA|14|TRBV7-2|TRBD1|TRBJ1-6
CASSINRGGSPLHF
TGTGCCAGCAGCATAAACAGGGGGGGTTCACCCCTCCACTTT
>NA|18|TRBV13|NA|TRBJ2-2
CASSLQLGGELGTGELFF
TGTGCCAGCAGCTTACAATTAGGAGGAGAGTTGGGTACCGGGGAGCTGTTTTTT
>NA|16|TRBV12-5|TRBD1|TRBJ2-2
CASGDGQGVNTGELFF
TGTGCTAGTGGTGACGGACAGGGGGTAAACACCGGGGAGCTGTTTTTT
>NA|13|TRBV30|NA|TRBJ1-5
CAWTPDSNQPQHF
TGTGCCTGGACACCGGATAGCAATCAGCCCCAGCATTTT
>NA|11|TRBV20-1|NA|TRBJ2-3
CSASGVDTQYF
TGCAGTGCTAGCGGGGTCGATACGCAGTATTTT
>NA|15|TRBV5-1|NA|TRBJ2-7
CASSPGDGRVYEQYF
TGCGCCAGCAGCCCCGGGGACGGACGAGTCTACGAGCAGTACTTC